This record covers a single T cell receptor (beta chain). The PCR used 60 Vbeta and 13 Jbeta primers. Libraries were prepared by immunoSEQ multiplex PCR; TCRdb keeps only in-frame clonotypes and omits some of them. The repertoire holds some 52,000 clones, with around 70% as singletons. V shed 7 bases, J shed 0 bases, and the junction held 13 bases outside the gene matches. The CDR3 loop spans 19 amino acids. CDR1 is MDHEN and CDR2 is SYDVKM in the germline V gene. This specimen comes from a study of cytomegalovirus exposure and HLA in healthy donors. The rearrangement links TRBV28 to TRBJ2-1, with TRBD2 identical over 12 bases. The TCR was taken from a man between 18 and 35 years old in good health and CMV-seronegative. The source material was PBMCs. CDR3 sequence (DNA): TGTGCCAGCACCCCTGGGGGGACTAGCGGGTTTAGCTCCTACAATGAGCAGTTCTTC. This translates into CASTPGGTSGFSSYNEQFF.